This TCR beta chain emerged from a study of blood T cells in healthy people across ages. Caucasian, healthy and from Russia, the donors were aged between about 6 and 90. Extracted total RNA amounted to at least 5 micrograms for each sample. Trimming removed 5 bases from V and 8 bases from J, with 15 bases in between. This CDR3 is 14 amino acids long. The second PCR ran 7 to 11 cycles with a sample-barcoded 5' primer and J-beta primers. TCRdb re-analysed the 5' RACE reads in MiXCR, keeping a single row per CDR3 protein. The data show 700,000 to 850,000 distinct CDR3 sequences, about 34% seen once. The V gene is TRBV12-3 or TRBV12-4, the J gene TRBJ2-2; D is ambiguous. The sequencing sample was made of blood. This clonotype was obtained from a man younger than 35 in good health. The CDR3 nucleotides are TGTGCCAGCAGTAGAGTCCGTTCGGAAGGGGAGCTGTTTTTT. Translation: CASSRVRSEGELFF.